This T cell receptor (beta chain) appears in the sequencing data of a study of beta chain features in type 1 diabetes. V gave up 8 bases and J gave up 6 bases; unmatched junction bases: 7. CDR1 is SNHLY and CDR2 is FYNNEI in the germline V gene. The CDR3 extends over 13 amino acids. A single count supports this clone. Expressed TCRB transcripts got sequenced, as all isolated RNA was reverse transcribed. Some clones are missing from TCRdb's copy, which holds only in-frame ones; the method was immunoSEQ multiplex PCR. The table includes 120,000 to 150,000 clones, about 7.1% detected once. Sequenced sample: central memory CD4+ T cells from blood. The chain joins TRBV2 to TRBJ1-5; 7 bases map to TRBD1. The TCR originated in a woman in her twenties or thirties in good health. The CDR3 sequence is CASQDRESQPQHF. The DNA for the CDR3 is TGTGCCAGCCAAGACAGGGAAAGTCAGCCCCAGCATTTT.